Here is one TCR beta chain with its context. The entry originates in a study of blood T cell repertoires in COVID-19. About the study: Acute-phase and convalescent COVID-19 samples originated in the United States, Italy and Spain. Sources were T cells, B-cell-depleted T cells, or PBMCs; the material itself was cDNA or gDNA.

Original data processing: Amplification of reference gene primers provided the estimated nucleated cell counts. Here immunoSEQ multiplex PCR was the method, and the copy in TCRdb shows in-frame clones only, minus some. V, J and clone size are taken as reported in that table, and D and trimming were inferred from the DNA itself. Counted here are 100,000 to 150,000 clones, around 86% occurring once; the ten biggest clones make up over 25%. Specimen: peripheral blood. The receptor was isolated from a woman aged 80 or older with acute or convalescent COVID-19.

The CDR3, as DNA: TGTGCCAGCAGCCGCGCGAGGGAGGGTTTCTTT. This sequence encodes CASSRAREGFF. This sequence joins TRBV28 and TRBJ1-1, with unresolved D. CDR1 and CDR2 (germline): MDHEN, SYDVKM. Trimming shortened V by 6 bases and J by 13 bases, and 15 bases separated the two germline ends. The CDR3 is 11 amino acids.